A selection of T cell receptor beta chains follows, all from one sample in a study of blood T cell repertoires in COVID-19. The table came from immunoSEQ multiplex PCR; TCRdb's copy has only in-frame clones and leaves some out. The sample contains fewer than 350,000 clones, approximately 89% of which appear only once. Input material: peripheral blood. Receptors originate from a woman aged 25 to 39 with COVID-19, enrolled during active disease. Each CDR3 is given with its conserved first and last residue. The order of the fields is CDR3 protein, CDR3 DNA, J gene, D gene, V gene, clone size. A D gene is named only where the DNA matches it firmly. The size entry is marked missing in some rows and otherwise reads once, few, many or a size class.

CDR3 protein: CATQRQNNQPQHF
CDR3 DNA: TGTGCCACGCAGCGCCAGAACAATCAGCCCCAGCATTTT
J gene: TRBJ1-5
D gene: .
V gene: TRBV12-3/TRBV12-4
clone size: .

CDR3 protein: CASSFRDRPTSEGGYTF
CDR3 DNA: TGTGCCAGCAGTTTCCGGGACAGACCGACCTCTGAGGGTGGCTACACCTTC
J gene: TRBJ1-2
D gene: TRBD1
V gene: TRBV27
clone size: .

CDR3 protein: CAIGRTAEAFF
CDR3 DNA: TGTGCCATTGGCCGGACAGCCGAAGCTTTCTTT
J gene: TRBJ1-1
D gene: .
V gene: TRBV5-4
clone size: .

CDR3 protein: CSVLVDANTGELFF
CDR3 DNA: TGCAGCGTCCTAGTTGACGCGAACACCGGGGAGCTGTTTTTT
J gene: TRBJ2-2
D gene: .
V gene: TRBV29-1
clone size: once

CDR3 protein: CASSLVGGSVPTDTQYF
CDR3 DNA: TGTGCCAGCAGCTTAGTGGGGGGAAGTGTGCCCACAGATACGCAGTATTTT
J gene: TRBJ2-3
D gene: .
V gene: TRBV7-2
clone size: .

CDR3 protein: CASSPARARTYNEQFF
CDR3 DNA: TGTGCCAGCTCACCAGCTAGAGCCCGGACCTACAATGAGCAGTTCTTC
J gene: TRBJ2-1
D gene: .
V gene: TRBV18
clone size: .

CDR3 protein: CASSFNEKLFF
CDR3 DNA: TGTGCCAGCAGCTTTAATGAAAAACTGTTTTTT
J gene: TRBJ1-4
D gene: .
V gene: TRBV28
clone size: .

CDR3 protein: CASSLRGGRQETQYF
CDR3 DNA: TGTGCCAGCAGCTTACGGGGGGGCCGCCAAGAGACCCAGTACTTC
J gene: TRBJ2-5
D gene: TRBD2
V gene: TRBV7-2
clone size: .

CDR3 protein: CASREQGHTEAFF
CDR3 DNA: TGTGCCAGCAGAGAACAGGGCCACACTGAAGCTTTCTTT
J gene: TRBJ1-1
D gene: .
V gene: TRBV6-6
clone size: .

CDR3 protein: CASTLSGNSPLHF
CDR3 DNA: TGTGCCAGCACCTTAAGCGGGAATTCACCCCTCCACTTT
J gene: TRBJ1-6
D gene: .
V gene: TRBV28
clone size: .

CDR3 protein: CASSLGLWGENQPQHF
CDR3 DNA: TGTGCCAGCAGCTTAGGGCTATGGGGGGAAAATCAGCCCCAGCATTTT
J gene: TRBJ1-5
D gene: .
V gene: TRBV7-2
clone size: .

CDR3 protein: CASSVVSGPGETQYF
CDR3 DNA: TGTGCCAGCAGCGTAGTTAGCGGGCCAGGAGAGACCCAGTACTTC
J gene: TRBJ2-5
D gene: TRBD2
V gene: TRBV9
clone size: .

CDR3 protein: CASSQFPSGTGEGYTF
CDR3 DNA: TGCGCCAGCAGCCAGTTCCCCTCCGGGACAGGGGAGGGCTACACCTTC
J gene: TRBJ1-2
D gene: TRBD1
V gene: TRBV4-1
clone size: .

CDR3 protein: CASSQRQGGGPQHF
CDR3 DNA: TGCGCCAGCAGCCAGCGACAGGGTGGAGGACCCCAGCATTTT
J gene: TRBJ1-5
D gene: TRBD1
V gene: TRBV4-1
clone size: .

CDR3 protein: CASSRYQLEAFF
CDR3 DNA: TGTGCCAGCAGCCGCTACCAACTTGAAGCTTTCTTT
J gene: TRBJ1-1
D gene: .
V gene: TRBV6-2/TRBV6-3
clone size: .

CDR3 protein: CASSQGLAGGPYEQYF
CDR3 DNA: TGTGCCAGCAGTCAGGGACTAGCGGGGGGCCCCTACGAGCAGTACTTC
J gene: TRBJ2-7
D gene: TRBD2
V gene: TRBV27
clone size: few

CDR3 protein: CASSLEAGGGYTF
CDR3 DNA: TGTGCCAGCAGCTTAGAGGCAGGGGGTGGCTACACCTTC
J gene: TRBJ1-2
D gene: TRBD1
V gene: TRBV11-2
clone size: .

CDR3 protein: CASSAGVLKDTEAFF
CDR3 DNA: TGTGCCAGTAGTGCGGGGGTCCTAAAGGACACTGAAGCTTTCTTT
J gene: TRBJ1-1
D gene: .
V gene: TRBV19
clone size: .

CDR3 protein: CASSEDWADNQPQHF
CDR3 DNA: TGTGCCAGCAGTGAAGATTGGGCAGACAATCAGCCCCAGCATTTT
J gene: TRBJ1-5
D gene: .
V gene: TRBV6-1
clone size: .

CDR3 protein: CASSQDPGVYEQYF
CDR3 DNA: TGCGCCAGCAGCCAAGATCCGGGGGTGTACGAGCAGTACTTC
J gene: TRBJ2-7
D gene: .
V gene: TRBV4-1
clone size: once

CDR3 protein: CASRGGQGNTEAFF
CDR3 DNA: TGTGCCAGCAGGGGAGGACAGGGGAACACTGAAGCTTTCTTT
J gene: TRBJ1-1
D gene: TRBD1
V gene: TRBV2
clone size: .

CDR3 protein: CASSHPGGGGYGNTIYF
CDR3 DNA: TGTGCCAGCAGCCACCCAGGCGGGGGGGGTTATGGAAACACCATATATTTT
J gene: TRBJ1-3
D gene: .
V gene: TRBV11-2
clone size: .

CDR3 protein: CASSWPGNTIYF
CDR3 DNA: TGTGCCAGTAGTTGGCCCGGAAACACCATATATTTT
J gene: TRBJ1-3
D gene: .
V gene: TRBV19
clone size: .

CDR3 protein: CASRLEAGVNYGYTF
CDR3 DNA: TGTGCAAGTCGCTTAGAGGCAGGCGTAAACTATGGCTACACCTTC
J gene: TRBJ1-2
D gene: .
V gene: TRBV12-2
clone size: .